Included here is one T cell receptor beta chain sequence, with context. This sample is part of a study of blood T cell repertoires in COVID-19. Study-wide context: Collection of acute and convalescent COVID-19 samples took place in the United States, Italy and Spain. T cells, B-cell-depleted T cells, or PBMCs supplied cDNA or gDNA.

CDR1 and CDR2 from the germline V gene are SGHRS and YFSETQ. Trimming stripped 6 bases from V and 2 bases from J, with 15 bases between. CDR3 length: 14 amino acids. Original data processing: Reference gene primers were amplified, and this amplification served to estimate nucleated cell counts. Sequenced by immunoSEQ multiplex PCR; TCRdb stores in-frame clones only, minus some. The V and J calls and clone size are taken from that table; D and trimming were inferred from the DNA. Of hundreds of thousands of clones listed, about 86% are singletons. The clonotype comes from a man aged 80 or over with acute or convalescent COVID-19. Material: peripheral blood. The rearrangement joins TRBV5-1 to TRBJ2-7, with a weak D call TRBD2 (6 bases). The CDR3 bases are TGCGCCAGCACCCGAGGGGACTTCACCTACGAGCAGTACTTC. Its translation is CASTRGDFTYEQYF.